One sample yielded the 28 T cell receptor beta chains listed below, sequenced in a study of OX40 agonist ivuxolimab in advanced cancers. Sequenced by immunoSEQ multiplex PCR; TCRdb stores in-frame clones only, minus some. The sample has about 110,000 clones, less than 95% seen once. The sample in question was CD4+ or CD8+ T cells sorted from blood, obtained in a trial of the OX40 agonist ivuxolimab. Receptor source: an adult with an advanced solid tumor such as melanoma, head and neck, liver or kidney cancer.

The chain links TRBV6-1 to TRBJ2-3; TRBD2 might be the D (6 bases). This CDR3 is built from 13 residues. V was trimmed by 10 bases and J by 1 base, leaving 12 bases between them. Germline V gene sequence: CDR1 MNHNS, CDR2 SASEGT. The CDR3 here is CATGRDGTDTQYF. DNA of the CDR3: TGTGCCACTGGGCGGGATGGCACAGATACGCAGTATTTT.

This chain connects TRBV5-1 to TRBJ2-1; 10 bases are shared with TRBD1. Trimming removed 4 bases from V and 5 bases from J; junction bases left unmatched: 6. CDR3 length: 15 residues. Germline V CDR1 and CDR2: SGHRS, YFSETQ. CDR3 bases: TGCGCCAGCAGCGCCCGGGACAGGGGCGACAATGAGCAGTTCTTC. Encoded protein: CASSARDRGDNEQFF.

The V gene is TRBV2, the J gene TRBJ2-1; 11 bases align to TRBD1. Looked up from germline, CDR1 is SNHLY and CDR2 is FYNNEI. The trim removed 6 bases at V and 9 bases at J, leaving 7 bases unmatched. The CDR3 runs 14 residues. The CDR3 reads CASRARTGGSEQFF. Written as DNA, the CDR3 is TGTGCCAGCAGGGCGAGGACAGGGGGCAGTGAGCAGTTCTTC.

This clone is a singleton in its sample. CDR3 in amino acids: CASSQRLEGAPYEQYF. CDR3 DNA sequence: TGCGCCAGCAGCCAAAGATTGGAGGGGGCCCCCTACGAGCAGTACTTC. J is TRBJ2-7 and V is TRBV4-1, with a weak D call TRBD1 (7 bases). The CDR3 loop spans 16 amino acids. The V gene lost 2 bases and the J gene lost 2 bases, with 16 bases spanning the gap. CDR1 is MGHRA and CDR2 is YSYEKL in the germline V gene.

The rearrangement uses TRBV19 and TRBJ2-3; no firm D call. Germline assignment: CDR1 LNHDA and CDR2 SQIVND (reference sequence). This CDR3 is 13 amino acids long. Trimming stripped 5 bases from V and 8 bases from J, with 14 bases between. The CDR3, as DNA: TGTGCCAGTAGTTCGGGCCCCTGGGGTACGCAGTATTTT. It encodes CASSSGPWGTQYF.

The gene calls are TRBV7-6 and TRBJ2-2; TRBD2 matches at 9 bases. The CDR3 has 15 residues. The V gene end was trimmed by 3 bases and the J gene end by 5 bases; junction bases not matched to a gene: 4. In germline, CDR1 is SGHVS, CDR2 FNYEAQ. The CDR3 DNA is TGTGCCAGCAGCTTTGGCGGGAGGGGGACCGGGGAGCTGTTTTTT. Protein: CASSFGGRGTGELFF.

This chain joins TRBV9 and TRBJ2-1; D is unclear. CDR1 SGDLS and CDR2 YYNGEE come from the germline V gene. The CDR3 spans 14 residues. Trimming pared 0 bases from V and 4 bases from J, leaving 8 bases between. CDR3 loop: CASSVGDEYNEQFF. CDR3 in DNA: TGTGCCAGCAGCGTAGGGGATGAGTACAATGAGCAGTTCTTC.

Worth noting for this clone: Other DNA sequences in this specimen translate into the identical CDR3. This chain links TRBV7-3 with TRBJ2-3, with 11 bases identical to TRBD1. Germline V lookup: CDR1 SGHTA, CDR2 FQGTGA. This CDR3 has 15 amino acids. The trim removed 5 bases at V and 3 bases at J, leaving 4 bases unmatched. The CDR3 DNA sequence: TGTGCCAGCAGCCTCGGACAGGGGGCAACAGATACGCAGTATTTT. Amino acids: CASSLGQGATDTQYF.

This sequence joins TRBV29-1 and TRBJ1-2; no reliable D call. The CDR3 loop spans 13 amino acids. V shed 8 bases and J shed 4 bases, with 17 bases lying between them. CDR1 SQVTM and CDR2 ANQGSEA come from the germline V gene. For the CDR3, the DNA is TGCAGCATCCGCCGCGGGCAGAGCTATGGCTACACCTTC. Amino acid sequence: CSIRRGQSYGYTF.

The genes are TRBV1 and TRBJ2-6; the D call of TRBD2 is as the table states it, not checked on the DNA. TRBV1 corresponds to a pseudogene. There are 16 residues in the CDR3. The CDR3 protein is CTLTPPGGSGANVLTF. CDR3 in DNA: TGCACCCTCACCCCCCCAGGAGGGTCTGGGGCCAACGTCCTGACTTTC.

The chain recombines TRBV10-1 with TRBJ2-7; maybe TRBD1 (6 bases). The germline V gene encodes CDR1 WNHNN and CDR2 SYGVQD (reference sequence). Trimming left V 0 bases short and J 6 bases short, with 15 bases between. The CDR3 loop spans 15 amino acids. This CDR3 reads CASSESAGEAAEQYF. In DNA form, the CDR3 reads TGCGCCAGCAGTGAGTCGGCAGGGGAAGCAGCCGAGCAGTACTTC.

The chain employs TRBV25-1 and TRBJ2-1; 11 nucleotides align to TRBD2. The CDR3 contains 17 residues. CDR1 is MGHDK, CDR2 SYGVNS, per germline. With V trimmed by 3 bases and J by 4 bases, 8 bases remained unmatched. The CDR3 here is CASSDTLAGGRYNEQFF. CDR3 DNA: TGTGCCAGCAGTGATACTTTAGCGGGGGGGCGTTACAATGAGCAGTTCTTC.

The chain combines TRBV15 with TRBJ1-5, with a weak D call TRBD1 (6 bases). The V gene lost 0 bases and the J gene lost 9 bases, with 15 bases spanning the gap. Per the germline V gene, CDR1 is LNHNV and CDR2 is YYDKDF (reference sequence). CDR3 length: 15 amino acids. CDR3 sequence: CATSRDGQPTGPQHF. CDR3 DNA sequence: TGTGCCACCAGCAGAGATGGCCAGCCGACAGGGCCCCAGCATTTT.

This rearrangement joins TRBV7-9 to TRBJ2-1, with D unresolved. The V end lost 7 bases, the J end lost 6 bases, and 31 bases lay between the germline ends. The length of the CDR3 is 19 residues. Germline assignment: CDR1 SEHNR and CDR2 FQNEAQ (reference sequence). The CDR3 bases are TGTGCCAGCAACGCGTATATATGGACCGGTGGTAGTTCGGGCAATGAGCAGTTCTTC. Its protein is CASNAYIWTGGSSGNEQFF.

As regards this clone: The junction departs from germline at one end; a sequencing error may be responsible. V usage is TRBV7-7 and J usage is TRBJ2-1; 9 nucleotides match TRBD1. The CDR3 loop spans 14 amino acids. CDR1 is SSHAT, CDR2 FNYEAQ, per germline (reference sequence). The CDR3 region has the DNA TGTGCTAGCAGCGTAGGACAGGGGAATAGTGAGCAGTTCTTC. It encodes CASSVGQGNSEQFF.

The chain uses TRBV6-5 and TRBJ1-3; 10 nucleotides line up with TRBD1. Per the germline V gene, CDR1 is MNHEY and CDR2 is SVGAGI. The CDR3 is 15 amino acids. The V and J ends lost 2 bases and 11 bases, in that order; junction bases with no gene match: 9. The CDR3 loop reads CASSYALTGGVSIYF. In DNA, the CDR3 is TGTGCCAGCAGTTACGCCTTGACAGGGGGCGTTTCCATATATTTT.

In regard to this clone: A junction end diverges from the germline sequence, so it may reflect a read error. The rearrangement joins TRBV11-2 to TRBJ2-7; D is ambiguous. This CDR3 has 11 amino acids. Germline V gene sequence: CDR1 SGHAT, CDR2 FQNNGV. The DNA of the CDR3 is TGTGCCAGCAGCTTAGTGGCAGGAACCAACTTC. It specifies CASSLVAGTNF.

The J gene is TRBJ2-5, the V gene TRBV28, with 9 bases matching TRBD1. The CDR3 covers 15 residues. Germline CDR1 reads MDHEN; CDR2 reads SYDVKM. V lost 1 base to trimming and J lost 5 bases; unmatched junction nucleotides: 5. The CDR3 nucleotides are TGTGCCAGCAGTTTATTGGGACAGGGTAGGGAGACCCAGTACTTC. This encodes CASSLLGQGRETQYF.

As DNA, the CDR3 is TGTGCCAGCAGCTTCGGCGGTCCCCCCTACGAGCAGTACTTC. As protein: CASSFGGPPYEQYF. V gene TRBV7-3 combines with J gene TRBJ2-7; no reliable D call. The CDR3 contains 14 residues. V was shortened by 3 bases and J by 2 bases, with 11 bases between the two germline ends. CDR1 and CDR2 (germline): SGHTA, FQGTGA.

The chain combines TRBV5-1 with TRBJ2-7; the match to TRBD1 covers 8 bases. This CDR3 has 16 amino acids. V lost 4 bases to trimming and J lost 5 bases; unmatched junction nucleotides: 14. In germline, CDR1 is SGHRS, CDR2 YFSETQ. This CDR3 reads CASSRTPGQVSHEQYF. DNA of the CDR3: TGCGCCAGCAGCAGGACCCCGGGACAGGTTAGCCACGAGCAGTACTTC.

This rearrangement joins TRBV5-6 to TRBJ1-1; possibly TRBD1 for D (5 bases). Trimming pared 4 bases from V and 1 base from J, leaving 14 bases between. The germline CDR1 and CDR2 sequences are SGHDT and YYEEEE. The CDR3 has 15 residues. CDR3 DNA: TGTGCCAGCAGCCCTGGTCCGGGGGAGAACACTGAAGCTTTCTTT. Encoded protein: CASSPGPGENTEAFF.

This clone was seen a handful of times. The genes are TRBV7-3 and TRBJ1-2, with D uncertain. CDR3 length equals 13 residues. V was trimmed by 5 bases and J by 4 bases, leaving 11 bases between them. The germline V gene has CDR1 SGHTA and CDR2 FQGTGA. DNA of the CDR3: TGTGCCAGCAGCCCAACAGCGTCCTATGGCTACACCTTC. It yields the protein CASSPTASYGYTF.

This clone came up a few times. The V call is TRBV12-2, the J call TRBJ2-7. TRBV12-2 is a pseudogene. The CDR3 consists of 11 residues. CDR3: CASRSGHEQYF. As DNA, the CDR3 is TGTGCAAGTCGCTCCGGCCACGAGCAGTACTTC.

The chain recombines TRBV29-1 with TRBJ1-1; 7 bases line up with TRBD1. The CDR3 sequence is 16 residues long. Germline CDR1 is SQVTM and CDR2 is ANQGSEA. Trimming took 3 bases from V and 1 from J; bases not matched to a gene: 11. CDR3 amino acids: CSVEPTGLSENTEAFF. The CDR3 DNA follows: TGCAGCGTTGAGCCGACAGGGTTGTCGGAGAACACTGAAGCTTTCTTT.

This chain connects TRBV5-1 to TRBJ1-4; TRBD1 agrees at 11 bases. Per the germline V gene, CDR1 is SGHRS and CDR2 is YFSETQ. J gave up 7 bases and V 4 bases, and 6 bases lay outside the gene matches. There are 15 residues in the CDR3. For the CDR3, the DNA is TGCGCCAGCAGCCCGTCCGGGACAGGGGGTGAAAAACTGTTTTTT. Amino acids: CASSPSGTGGEKLFF.

The gene calls are TRBV6-5 and TRBJ1-2; D might be TRBD1 (5 bases). The CDR3 runs 14 residues. The V end was cut by 4 bases, the J end by 8 bases, with 17 bases between. The germline V gene has CDR1 MNHEY and CDR2 SVGAGI. The DNA of the CDR3 is TGTGCCAGCAGTTTATCGAAGGGACCTCGGGGCTACACCTTC. Its translation: CASSLSKGPRGYTF.

The chain carries TRBV5-4 and TRBJ2-7; no definite D call. The CDR3 has 13 residues. V lost 0 bases to trimming and J lost 6 bases, with 10 bases between them. The germline CDR1 and CDR2 sequences are SGHNT and YYREEE (reference sequence). The CDR3 loop is CASSLGRTVEQYF. CDR3 coding DNA: TGTGCCAGCAGCTTGGGCAGGACGGTCGAGCAGTACTTC.

The chain recombines TRBV19 with TRBJ2-1; 11 bases align to TRBD1. Unmatched junction bases numbered 7, after V lost 6 bases and J lost 9 bases. CDR1 LNHDA and CDR2 SQIVND come from the germline V gene (reference sequence). This CDR3 has 14 amino acids. The CDR3 DNA sequence: TGTGCCAGTAGCTCCGGACAGGGGGCCGGTGAGCAGTTCTTC. It yields the protein CASSSGQGAGEQFF.